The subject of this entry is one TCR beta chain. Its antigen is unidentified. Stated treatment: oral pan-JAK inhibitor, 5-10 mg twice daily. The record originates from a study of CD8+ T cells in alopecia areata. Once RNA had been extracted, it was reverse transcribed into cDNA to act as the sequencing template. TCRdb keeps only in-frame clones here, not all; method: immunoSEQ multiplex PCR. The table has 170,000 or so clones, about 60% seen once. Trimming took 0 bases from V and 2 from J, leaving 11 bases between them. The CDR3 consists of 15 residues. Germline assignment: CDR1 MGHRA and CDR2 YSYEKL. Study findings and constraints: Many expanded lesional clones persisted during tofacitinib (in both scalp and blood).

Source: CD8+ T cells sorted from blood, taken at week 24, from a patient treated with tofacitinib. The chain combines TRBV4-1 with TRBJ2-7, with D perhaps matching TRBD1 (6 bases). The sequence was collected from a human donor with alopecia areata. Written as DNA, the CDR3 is TGCGCCAGCAGCCAAGAAGGGACACTGGCCTACGAGCAGTACTTC. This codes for CASSQEGTLAYEQYF.